This passage covers 11 T cell receptor beta chains from one sample sequenced in a study of blood T cell repertoires in COVID-19. The method was immunoSEQ multiplex PCR; TCRdb's version includes in-frame clones alone and lacks a portion of them. The table lists roughly 99,000 clones, more than 80% of them singletons. What was sequenced was peripheral blood. The source is a man aged 35 to 55 with active or convalescent COVID-19.

This sequence joins TRBV9 and TRBJ1-6; D is possibly TRBD1 (5 bases). V was shortened by 0 bases and J by 7 bases, with 8 bases between the two germline ends. CDR3 length: 14 amino acids. Per the germline V gene, CDR1 is SGDLS and CDR2 is YYNGEE. The CDR3 DNA reads as TGTGCCAGCAGCGTAGGACAGATGAATTCACCCCTCCACTTT. It codes for CASSVGQMNSPLHF.

The gene calls are TRBV6-5 and TRBJ2-1; 12 nucleotides match TRBD2. J gave up 16 bases and V 6 bases, and 7 bases lay outside the gene matches. The germline V gene has CDR1 MNHEY and CDR2 SVGAGI. The CDR3 spans 12 residues. The CDR3 protein is CASRTSGSDSFF. CDR3 DNA: TGTGCCAGCAGGACTAGCGGGAGTGACAGCTTCTTC.

The rearrangement uses TRBV9 and TRBJ1-5; D not certain. V gave up 4 bases and J gave up 0 bases, with 11 bases separating them. The germline CDR1 and CDR2 sequences are SGDLS and YYNGEE. This CDR3 spans 15 amino acids. CDR3 in amino acids: CASSPQKYSNQPQHF. CDR3 DNA sequence: TGTGCCAGCAGCCCTCAGAAGTATAGCAATCAGCCCCAGCATTTT.

This clone was counted once. The chain is built from TRBV18 and TRBJ1-6; D is possibly TRBD1 (6 bases). CDR1 is KGHSH, CDR2 LQKENI, per germline. CDR3 size: 15 residues. The ends were cut back, 6 bases at V and 10 bases at J, with 19 bases in the middle. In nucleotides, the CDR3 is TGTGCCAGCTCGCGAGCAGGGGCAGGAGGATCACCCCTCCACTTT. Protein product: CASSRAGAGGSPLHF.

This rearrangement joins TRBV7-2 to TRBJ2-7; the D gene is possibly TRBD2 (7 bases). This CDR3 comprises 13 residues. V gave up 5 bases and J gave up 8 bases, with 16 bases separating them. Germline lookup yields CDR1 SGHTA and CDR2 FQGNSA. The CDR3 DNA is TGTGCCAGCAGCCAGAGGGGGGGGCTCCAGCAGTACTTC. It encodes CASSQRGGLQQYF.

V gene TRBV7-2 combines with J gene TRBJ2-7; 9 nucleotides match TRBD2. The germline CDR1 and CDR2 sequences are SGHTA and FQGNSA. J gave up 3 bases and V 7 bases, and 10 bases lay outside the gene matches. This CDR3 region has 15 residues. CDR3 sequence reads: CASTVVSGSLYEQYF. In nucleotides, the CDR3 is TGTGCCAGCACCGTTGTTAGCGGGAGTCTCTACGAGCAGTACTTC. Supplemented by reference TRBV7-2 and TRBJ2-7, the full variable domain reads GAGVSQSPSNKVTEKGKDVELRCDPISGHTALYWYRQSLGQGLEFLIYFQGNSAPDKSGLPSDRFSAERTGGSVSTLTIQRTQQEDSAVYLCASTVVSGSLYEQYFGPGTRLTVT.

CDR3 loop: CASSLAGLAGGETQYF. CDR3 sequence (DNA): TGTGCCAGCAGCTTGGCTGGACTAGCGGGAGGAGAGACCCAGTACTTC. This rearrangement joins TRBV7-2 to TRBJ2-5; 14 bases agree with TRBD2. V was clipped by 3 bases and J by 4 bases; unmatched bases: 4. The CDR3 is 16 amino acids. Germline assignment: CDR1 SGHTA and CDR2 FQGNSA.

The chain uses TRBV19 and TRBJ1-5, with TRBD1 matching over 7 bases. Germline V gene sequence: CDR1 LNHDA, CDR2 SQIVND (reference sequence). V shed 5 bases, J shed 1 base, and the junction held 8 bases outside the gene matches. The CDR3 extends over 16 amino acids. Written as DNA, the CDR3 is TGTGCCAGTAGTTCCTTATGGGGACAGAGCAATCAGCCCCAGCATTTT. Translated: CASSSLWGQSNQPQHF.

This clone appeared a few times. The genes are TRBV6-2 or TRBV6-3 and TRBJ1-1; 9 nucleotides agree with TRBD1. The CDR3 is 14 residues long. Germline trimming cut 4 bases from V and 6 bases from J; bases unmatched to any gene: 6. CDR1 is MNHEY and CDR2 is SVGEGT in the germline V gene. The CDR3 region is CASSSGTGSAEAFF. DNA of the CDR3: TGTGCCAGCAGTTCCGGGACAGGGAGCGCTGAAGCTTTCTTT.

In its sample, this clone was seen once. The chain has TRBV3-1 (or the pseudogene TRBV3-2) and TRBJ2-4, with TRBD1 identical over 10 bases. This CDR3 spans 15 amino acids. Germline V gives CDR1 LGHDT, CDR2 YNNKEL (reference sequence). J was trimmed by 16 bases and V by 4 bases; bases with no gene match: 16. The CDR3 protein is CASSPGTGERGISYF. CDR3 sequence (DNA): TGTGCCAGCAGCCCTGGGACAGGGGAAAGGGGAATCTCCTACTTC.

As concerns this clone: The same CDR3 is also encoded by other DNA sequences in this sample. The rearrangement links TRBV7-8 to TRBJ1-1; D is unclear. The CDR3 extends over 13 amino acids. The V and J ends lost 3 bases and 1 base respectively, with 6 bases between them. Germline values: CDR1 SGHVS, CDR2 FQNEAQ. The CDR3 is CASSLGRNTEAFF. The CDR3 bases are TGTGCCAGCAGCTTGGGCAGGAACACTGAAGCTTTCTTT. Supplemented by reference TRBV7-8 and TRBJ1-1, the full variable domain reads GAGVSQSPRYKVAKRGQDVALRCDPISGHVSLFWYQQALGQGPEFLTYFQNEAQLDKSGLPSDRFFAERPEGSVSTLKIQRTQQEDSAVYLCASSLGRNTEAFFGQGTRLTVV.